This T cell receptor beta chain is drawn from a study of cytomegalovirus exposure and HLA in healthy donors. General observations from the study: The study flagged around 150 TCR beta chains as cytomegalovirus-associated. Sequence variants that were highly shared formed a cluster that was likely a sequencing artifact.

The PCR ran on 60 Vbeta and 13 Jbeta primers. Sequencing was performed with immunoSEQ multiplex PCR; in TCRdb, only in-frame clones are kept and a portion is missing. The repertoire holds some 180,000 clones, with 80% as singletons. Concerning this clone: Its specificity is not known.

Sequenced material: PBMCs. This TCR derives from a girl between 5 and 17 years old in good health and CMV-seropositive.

CDR3: CASHRDRNSGNTIYF. Here the CDR3 DNA reads TGTGCCAGCCATAGGGACAGAAACTCTGGAAACACCATATATTTT. The J gene is TRBJ1-3, the V gene TRBV6-6; TRBD1 matches at 7 bases. The CDR3 totals 15 residues. After removal of 8 bases from V and 0 bases from J, the junction contained 7 bases not matched to a gene. The V gene's germline CDR1 is MNHNY and CDR2 SVGAGI (reference sequence).